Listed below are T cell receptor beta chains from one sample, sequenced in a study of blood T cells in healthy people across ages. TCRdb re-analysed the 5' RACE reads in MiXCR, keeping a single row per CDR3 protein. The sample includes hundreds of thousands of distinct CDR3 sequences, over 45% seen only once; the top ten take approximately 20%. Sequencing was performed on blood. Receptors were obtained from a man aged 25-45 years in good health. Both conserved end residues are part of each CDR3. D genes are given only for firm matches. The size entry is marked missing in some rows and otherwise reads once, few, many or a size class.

CDR3: CASSSPSTGASYEQYF; DNA: TGTGCCAGCAGTTCCCCCTCCACGGGGGCATCTTACGAGCAGTACTTC; V: TRBV25-1; J: TRBJ2-7; D: .; size: .
CDR3: CSVPRGGEAFF; DNA: TGCAGCGTCCCCCGGGGGGGTGAAGCTTTCTTT; V: TRBV29-1; J: TRBJ1-1; D: .; size: .
CDR3: CASRPSGPYEQYF; DNA: TGCGCCAGCAGGCCTAGCGGACCCTACGAGCAGTACTTC; V: TRBV5-1; J: TRBJ2-7; D: TRBD2; size: .
CDR3: CASSLRRVRNEQYF; DNA: TGTGCCAGCAGTTTAAGGCGGGTAAGGAACGAGCAGTACTTC; V: TRBV28; J: TRBJ2-7; D: .; size: .
CDR3: CSGTTGGGYEQYF; DNA: TGCAGCGGGACTACAGGGGGCGGCTACGAGCAGTACTTC; V: TRBV29-1; J: TRBJ2-7; D: TRBD1; size: .
CDR3: CASREPGQQETRYF; DNA: TGTGCCAGCAGAGAGCCGGGACAGCAAGAGACCCGGTACTTC; V: TRBV2; J: TRBJ2-5; D: TRBD1; size: .
CDR3: CASTQASGDNEQFF; DNA: TGTGCCAGCACCCAGGCTAGCGGGGACAATGAGCAGTTCTTC; V: TRBV7-2; J: TRBJ2-1; D: TRBD2; size: .
CDR3: CASSPNSGEETQYF; DNA: TGTGCCAGCAGCCCTAACTCCGGCGAAGAGACCCAGTACTTC; V: TRBV4-2; J: TRBJ2-5; D: .; size: once
CDR3: CASSATSSNYEQYF; DNA: TGTGCCAGCAGCGCGACTAGTAGTAACTACGAGCAGTACTTC; V: TRBV9; J: TRBJ2-7; D: .; size: .
CDR3: CASSEAGVRYEQYF; DNA: TGTGCCAGCAGCGAGGCTGGGGTTCGATACGAGCAGTACTTC; V: TRBV7-2; J: TRBJ2-7; D: .; size: .
CDR3: CASSAPLGKTQYF; DNA: TGTGCCAGCAGCGCCCCACTAGGGAAGACCCAGTACTTC; V: TRBV13; J: TRBJ2-5; D: .; size: .
CDR3: CASSSRLSSYEQYF; DNA: TGTGCCAGCAGTTCCCGACTGAGCTCCTACGAGCAGTACTTC; V: TRBV27; J: TRBJ2-7; D: .; size: few
CDR3: CASSLQRGRDWENNEQYF; DNA: TGTGCCAGCAGCTTACAGCGGGGGCGCGATTGGGAAAACAATGAGCAGTACTTC; V: TRBV7-2; J: TRBJ2-5; D: TRBD2; size: .
CDR3: CASSRGSNQETQYF; DNA: TGTGCCAGCAGCCGCGGTTCGAACCAAGAGACCCAGTACTTC; V: TRBV7-2; J: TRBJ2-5; D: .; size: few
CDR3: CSARDGAGKNIQYF; DNA: TGCAGTGCTAGAGATGGGGCAGGCAAAAACATTCAGTACTTC; V: TRBV20-1; J: TRBJ2-4; D: .; size: .
CDR3: CSAEENRGNNQPQHF; DNA: TGCAGTGCTGAAGAGAACAGGGGAAACAATCAGCCCCAGCATTTT; V: TRBV20-1; J: TRBJ1-5; D: TRBD1; size: .
CDR3: CSGPRAREETQYF; DNA: TGCAGTGGACCCAGGGCTCGGGAAGAGACCCAGTACTTC; V: TRBV20-1; J: TRBJ2-5; D: .; size: .
CDR3: CASAWLAGYNEQFF; DNA: TGTGCCAGCGCATGGCTAGCGGGGTACAATGAGCAGTTCTTC; V: TRBV12-3/TRBV12-4; J: TRBJ2-1; D: TRBD2; size: few
CDR3: CASSRKEESLAGKYNEQYF; DNA: TGTGCCAGCAGCCGGAAGGAAGAGAGCCTAGCGGGGAAATACAATGAGCAGTACTTC; V: TRBV3-1; J: TRBJ2-7; D: TRBD2; size: .
CDR3: CASSLGSAEETQYF; DNA: TGTGCCAGCAGCTTAGGTTCAGCGGAAGAGACCCAGTACTTC; V: TRBV7-9; J: TRBJ2-5; D: .; size: .
CDR3: CASSSVNSVYEQYF; DNA: TGTGCCAGCAGCTCCGTTAACTCGGTCTACGAGCAGTACTTC; V: TRBV7-2; J: TRBJ2-7; D: .; size: .
CDR3: CASSITGGGGEKLFF; DNA: TGTGCCAGCAGCATTACAGGGGGAGGGGGTGAAAAACTGTTTTTT; V: TRBV7-2; J: TRBJ1-4; D: TRBD1; size: .
CDR3: CASSVSPDWETQYF; DNA: TGTGCCAGCAGTGTATCCCCTGACTGGGAGACCCAGTACTTC; V: TRBV27; J: TRBJ2-5; D: .; size: .
CDR3: CASSQGRGGGYEQYF; DNA: TGCGCCAGCAGCCAAGGGCGAGGGGGGGGCTACGAGCAGTACTTC; V: TRBV4-3; J: TRBJ2-7; D: .; size: few
CDR3: CASSPRKTTDTQYF; DNA: TGTGCCAGCAGCCCCAGGAAGACCACAGATACGCAGTATTTT; V: TRBV7-2; J: TRBJ2-3; D: .; size: .
CDR3: CSARVGRGDIQYF; DNA: TGCAGTGCTAGAGTAGGGAGAGGGGACATTCAGTACTTC; V: TRBV20-1; J: TRBJ2-4; D: .; size: few
CDR3: CASSLPDRGLNIQYF; DNA: TGTGCCAGCAGTTTACCCGACAGGGGCTTAAACATTCAGTACTTC; V: TRBV28; J: TRBJ2-4; D: TRBD1; size: .
CDR3: CASSLDRSGANVLTF; DNA: TGTGCCAGCAGCTTAGATCGGTCTGGGGCCAACGTCCTGACTTTC; V: TRBV7-9; J: TRBJ2-6; D: .; size: many
CDR3: CSASVTSGTDTQYF; DNA: TGCAGTGCTAGTGTCACTAGCGGCACAGATACGCAGTATTTT; V: TRBV20-1; J: TRBJ2-3; D: TRBD2; size: .
CDR3: CAIGTGENQPQHF; DNA: TGTGCCATTGGGACAGGGGAAAATCAGCCCCAGCATTTT; V: TRBV10-3; J: TRBJ1-5; D: TRBD1; size: few
CDR3: CAINRNSTDTQYF; DNA: TGTGCCATCAACAGGAATAGCACAGATACGCAGTATTTT; V: TRBV10-3; J: TRBJ2-3; D: .; size: .
CDR3: CASSPSEGNYGYTF; DNA: TGTGCCAGCAGCCCAAGCGAGGGAAACTATGGCTACACCTTC; V: TRBV7-2; J: TRBJ1-2; D: .; size: .
CDR3: CASSAPLPGDTQYF; DNA: TGTGCCAGCAGCGCCCCTTTGCCAGGAGATACGCAGTATTTT; V: TRBV21-1; J: TRBJ2-3; D: .; size: few
CDR3: CASNPRLAGGYQETQYF; DNA: TGTGCCAGCAACCCAAGACTAGCGGGGGGATACCAAGAGACCCAGTACTTC; V: TRBV7-6; J: TRBJ2-5; D: TRBD2; size: few
CDR3: CASSLGTGETNSYEQYF; DNA: TGTGCCAGCAGCCTTGGGACAGGGGAAACCAACTCCTACGAGCAGTACTTC; V: TRBV7-2; J: TRBJ2-7; D: TRBD1; size: .